The clone carrying this TCR beta chain has just a few counts. What it recognizes is unknown. TCRdb reprocessed the reads with MiXCR, giving one entry per CDR3 protein. Of approximately 730,000 distinct CDR3 sequences listed, just under 30% are singletons. The CDR3 is made up of 14 amino acids. V gave up 7 bases and J gave up 3 bases; unmatched junction bases: 9. The data stem from a study of T cell repertoires in cytomegalovirus infection. At the level of the study: CMV epitopes that were recently identified and HLA-C-restricted were used alongside well-studied HLA-B-restricted ones. Indications came from public TCR beta signatures; they pointed to CMV infection and to a matching HLA type. Study results and caveats: HLA-C-restricted, CMV-specific TCR beta clonotypes were dominant ex vivo. Carriers of CMV and the relevant HLA type were discriminated by public TCR beta frequency.

This receptor was obtained from a human donor in good health (CMV status not recorded). Some clones in this sample may be carry-over from other donors' samples. This rearrangement joins TRBV12-3 or TRBV12-4 to TRBJ2-7, with 7 bases matching TRBD2. Source: cultured CD8+ T cells from PBMCs, taken from culture after CMV antigen stimulation. CDR3 amino acids: CASTRGGPNYEQYF. The DNA of the CDR3 is TGTGCCAGCACCCGCGGGGGTCCGAACTACGAGCAGTACTTC.